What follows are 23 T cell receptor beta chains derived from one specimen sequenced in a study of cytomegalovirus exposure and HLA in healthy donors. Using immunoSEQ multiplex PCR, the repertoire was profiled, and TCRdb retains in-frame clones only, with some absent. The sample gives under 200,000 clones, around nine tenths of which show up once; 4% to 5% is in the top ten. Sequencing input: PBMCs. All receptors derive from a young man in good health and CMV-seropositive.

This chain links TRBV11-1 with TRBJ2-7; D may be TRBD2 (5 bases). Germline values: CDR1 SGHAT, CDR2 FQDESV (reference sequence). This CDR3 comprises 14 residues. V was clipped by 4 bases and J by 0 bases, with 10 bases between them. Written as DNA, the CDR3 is TGTGCCAGCAGCTCTACGGGGTTCTCCTACGAGCAGTACTTC. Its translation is CASSSTGFSYEQYF. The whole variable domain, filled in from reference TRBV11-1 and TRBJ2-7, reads EAEVAQSPRYKITEKSQAVAFWCDPISGHATLYWYRQILGQGPELLVQFQDESVVDDSQLPKDRFSAERLKGVDSTLKIQPAELGDSAMYLCASSSTGFSYEQYFGPGTRLTVT.

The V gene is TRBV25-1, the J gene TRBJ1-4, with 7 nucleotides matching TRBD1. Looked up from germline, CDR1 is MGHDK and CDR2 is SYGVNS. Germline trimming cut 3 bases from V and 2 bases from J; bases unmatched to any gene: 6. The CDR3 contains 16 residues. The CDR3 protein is CASSDTPGQTNEKLFF. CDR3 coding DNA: TGTGCCAGCAGTGACACTCCGGGACAGACTAATGAAAAACTGTTTTTT.

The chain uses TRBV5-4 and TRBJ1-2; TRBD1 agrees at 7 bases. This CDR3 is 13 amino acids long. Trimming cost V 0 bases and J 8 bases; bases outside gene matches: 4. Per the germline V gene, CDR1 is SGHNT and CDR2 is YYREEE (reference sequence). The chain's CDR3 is CASSLGQGGGYTF. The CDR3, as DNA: TGTGCCAGCAGCTTGGGACAGGGAGGAGGCTACACCTTC.

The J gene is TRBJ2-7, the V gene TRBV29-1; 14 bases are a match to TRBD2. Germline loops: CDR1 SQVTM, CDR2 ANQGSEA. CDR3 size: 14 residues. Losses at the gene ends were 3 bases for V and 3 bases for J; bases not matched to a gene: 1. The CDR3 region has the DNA TGCAGCGTTGAGGGGACTAGCGGGAGCTACGAGCAGTACTTC. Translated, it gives CSVEGTSGSYEQYF.

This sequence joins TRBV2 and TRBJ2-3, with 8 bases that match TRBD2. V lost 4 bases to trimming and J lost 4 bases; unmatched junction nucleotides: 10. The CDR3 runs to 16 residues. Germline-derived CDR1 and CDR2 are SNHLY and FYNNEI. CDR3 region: CASSATSARGADTQYF. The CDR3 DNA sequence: TGTGCCAGCAGTGCGACTAGCGCTAGGGGGGCAGATACGCAGTATTTT.

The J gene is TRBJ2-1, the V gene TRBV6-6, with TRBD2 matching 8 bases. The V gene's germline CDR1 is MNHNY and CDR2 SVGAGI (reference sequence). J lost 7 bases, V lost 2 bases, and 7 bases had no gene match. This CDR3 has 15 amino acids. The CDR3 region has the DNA TGTGCCAGCAGTTACGGGCTAGCGGGTCTAAATGAGCAGTTCTTC. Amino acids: CASSYGLAGLNEQFF.

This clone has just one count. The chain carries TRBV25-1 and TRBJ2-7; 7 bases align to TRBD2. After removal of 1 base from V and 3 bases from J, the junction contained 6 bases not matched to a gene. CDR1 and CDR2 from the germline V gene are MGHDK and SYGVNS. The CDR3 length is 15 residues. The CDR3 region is CASSEWGGDFYEQYF. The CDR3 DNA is TGTGCCAGCAGTGAATGGGGGGGAGACTTCTACGAGCAGTACTTC.

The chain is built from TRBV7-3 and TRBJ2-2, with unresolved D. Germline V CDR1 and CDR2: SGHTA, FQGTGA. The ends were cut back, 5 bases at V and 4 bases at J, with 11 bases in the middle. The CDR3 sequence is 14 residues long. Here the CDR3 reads CASSPQPSTGELFF. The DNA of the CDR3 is TGTGCCAGCAGCCCTCAACCGAGCACCGGGGAGCTGTTTTTT.

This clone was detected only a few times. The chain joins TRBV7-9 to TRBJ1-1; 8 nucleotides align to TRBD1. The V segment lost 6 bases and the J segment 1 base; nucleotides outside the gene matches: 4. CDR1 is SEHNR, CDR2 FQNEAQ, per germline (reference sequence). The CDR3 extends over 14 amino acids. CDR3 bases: TGTGCCAGCAGGAGGACAGGGACGAACACTGAAGCTTTCTTT. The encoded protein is CASRRTGTNTEAFF.

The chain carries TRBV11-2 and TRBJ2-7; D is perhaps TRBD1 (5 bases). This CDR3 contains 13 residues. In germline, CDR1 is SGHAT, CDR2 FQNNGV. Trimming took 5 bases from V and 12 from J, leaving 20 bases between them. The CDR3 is CASSPIGVRGAYF. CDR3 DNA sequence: TGTGCCAGCAGCCCAATTGGCGTTAGGGGCGCGTACTTC. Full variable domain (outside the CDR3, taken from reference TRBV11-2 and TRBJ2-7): EAGVAQSPRYKIIEKRQSVAFWCNPISGHATLYWYQQILGQGPKLLIQFQNNGVVDDSQLPKDRFSAERLKGVDSTLKIQPAKLEDSAVYLCASSPIGVRGAYFGPGTRLTVT.

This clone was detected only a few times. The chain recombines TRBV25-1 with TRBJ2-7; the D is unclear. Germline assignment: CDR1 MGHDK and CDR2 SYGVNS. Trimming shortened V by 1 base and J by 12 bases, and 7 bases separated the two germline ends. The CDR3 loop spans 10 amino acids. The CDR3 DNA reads TGTGCCAGCAGTGAATCTAGGTGGTACTTC. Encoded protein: CASSESRWYF.

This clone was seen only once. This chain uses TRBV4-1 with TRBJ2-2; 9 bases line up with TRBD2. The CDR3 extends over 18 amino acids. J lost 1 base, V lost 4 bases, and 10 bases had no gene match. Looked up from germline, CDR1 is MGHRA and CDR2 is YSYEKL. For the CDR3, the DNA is TGCGCCAGCAGCCGCGGTCCGGGACTAGCATTGAACACCGGGGAGCTGTTTTTT. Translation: CASSRGPGLALNTGELFF.

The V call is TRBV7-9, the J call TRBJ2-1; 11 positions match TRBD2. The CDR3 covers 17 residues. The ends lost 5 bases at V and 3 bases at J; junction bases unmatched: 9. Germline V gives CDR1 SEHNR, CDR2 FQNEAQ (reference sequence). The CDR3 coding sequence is TGTGCCAGCAGCCCTCTTAGCGGGAGGGCCCGCTACAATGAGCAGTTCTTC. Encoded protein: CASSPLSGRARYNEQFF.

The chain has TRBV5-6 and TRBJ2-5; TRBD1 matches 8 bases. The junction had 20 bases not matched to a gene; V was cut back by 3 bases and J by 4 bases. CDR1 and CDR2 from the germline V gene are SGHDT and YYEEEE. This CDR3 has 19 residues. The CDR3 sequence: CASSSNRHRGLKFGETQYF. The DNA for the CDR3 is TGTGCCAGCAGCTCCAACCGACACAGGGGGTTGAAGTTTGGAGAGACCCAGTACTTC.

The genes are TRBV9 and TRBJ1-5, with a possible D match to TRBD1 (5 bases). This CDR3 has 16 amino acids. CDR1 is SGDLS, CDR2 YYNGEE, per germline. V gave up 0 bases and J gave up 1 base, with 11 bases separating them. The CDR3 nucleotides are TGTGCCAGCAGCGTAGACCCAGGGCCGAGCAATCAGCCCCAGCATTTT. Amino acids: CASSVDPGPSNQPQHF.

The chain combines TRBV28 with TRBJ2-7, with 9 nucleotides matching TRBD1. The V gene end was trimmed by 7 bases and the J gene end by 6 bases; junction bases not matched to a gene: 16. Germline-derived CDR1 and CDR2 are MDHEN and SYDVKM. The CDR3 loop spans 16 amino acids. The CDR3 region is CASTYTGTGSLSEQYF. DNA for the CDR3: TGTGCCAGCACCTACACCGGGACAGGGAGTCTAAGCGAGCAGTACTTC. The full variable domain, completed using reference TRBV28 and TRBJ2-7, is DVKVTQSSRYLVKRTGEKVFLECVQDMDHENMFWYRQDPGLGLRLIYFSYDVKMKEKGDIPEGYSVSREKKERFSLILESASTNQTSMYLCASTYTGTGSLSEQYFGPGTRLTVT.

The CDR3 nucleotides read TGTGCCAGCAGTCCGTCGGGCGCGGGCACCGGGGAGCTGTTTTTT. It translates to CASSPSGAGTGELFF. The J gene is TRBJ2-2, the V gene TRBV6-5; D may be TRBD2 (5 bases). CDR1 is MNHEY and CDR2 is SVGAGI in the germline V gene. V lost 5 bases, J lost 4 bases, and 14 bases lay in between. The CDR3 contains 15 residues.

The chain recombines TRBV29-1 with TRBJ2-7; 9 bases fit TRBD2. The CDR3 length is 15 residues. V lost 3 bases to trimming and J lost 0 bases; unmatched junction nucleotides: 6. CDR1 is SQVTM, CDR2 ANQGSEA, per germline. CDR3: CSVDRSSGSSYEQYF. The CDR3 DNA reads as TGCAGCGTTGATCGGAGTAGCGGGAGCTCCTACGAGCAGTACTTC.

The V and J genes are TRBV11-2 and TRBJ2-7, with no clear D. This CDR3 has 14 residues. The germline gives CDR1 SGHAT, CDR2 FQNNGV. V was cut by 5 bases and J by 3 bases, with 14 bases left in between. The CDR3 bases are TGTGCCAGCAGCCGCGGCCTCACTGGCTACGAGCAGTACTTC. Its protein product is CASSRGLTGYEQYF.

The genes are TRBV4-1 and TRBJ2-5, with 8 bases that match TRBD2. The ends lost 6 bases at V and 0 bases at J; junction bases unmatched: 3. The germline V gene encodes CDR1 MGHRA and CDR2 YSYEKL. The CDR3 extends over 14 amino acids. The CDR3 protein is CASRATSDQETQYF. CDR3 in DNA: TGCGCCAGCAGAGCGACTAGCGACCAAGAGACCCAGTACTTC.

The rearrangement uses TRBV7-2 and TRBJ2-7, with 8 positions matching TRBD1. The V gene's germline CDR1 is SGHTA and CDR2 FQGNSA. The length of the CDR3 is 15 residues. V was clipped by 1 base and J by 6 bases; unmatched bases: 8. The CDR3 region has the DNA TGTGCCAGCAGCTTAGTGGCGCAGGGGGCCGCCGAGCAGTACTTC. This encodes CASSLVAQGAAEQYF.

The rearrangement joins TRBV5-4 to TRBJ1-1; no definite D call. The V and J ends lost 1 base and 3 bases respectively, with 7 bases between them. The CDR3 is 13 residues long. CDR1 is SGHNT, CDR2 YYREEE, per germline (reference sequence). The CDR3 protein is CASSLIRDTEAFF. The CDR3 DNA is TGTGCCAGCAGCTTGATTCGGGACACTGAAGCTTTCTTT.

This CDR3 reads CASTYGLAGDNEQFF. The CDR3 coding sequence is TGTGCCAGCACCTATGGACTAGCGGGGGACAATGAGCAGTTCTTC. The chain combines TRBV18 with TRBJ2-1; 13 nucleotides agree with TRBD2. V shed 8 bases, J shed 5 bases, and the junction held 6 bases outside the gene matches. The germline CDR1 and CDR2 sequences are KGHSH and LQKENI. The CDR3 is 15 amino acids.